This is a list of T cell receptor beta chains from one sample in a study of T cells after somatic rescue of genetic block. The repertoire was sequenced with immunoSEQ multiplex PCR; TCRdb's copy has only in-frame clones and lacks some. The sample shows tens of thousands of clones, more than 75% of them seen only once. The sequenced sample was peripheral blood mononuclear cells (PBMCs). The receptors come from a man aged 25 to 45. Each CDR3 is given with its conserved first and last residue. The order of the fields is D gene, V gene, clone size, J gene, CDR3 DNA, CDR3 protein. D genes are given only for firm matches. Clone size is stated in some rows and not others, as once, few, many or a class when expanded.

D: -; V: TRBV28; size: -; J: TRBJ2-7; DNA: TGTGCCAGCAGTTTTTTCCACTCCTACGAGCAGTACTTC; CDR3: CASSFFHSYEQYF
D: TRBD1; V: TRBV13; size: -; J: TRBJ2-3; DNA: TGTGCCAGCAGCTTAGTCTTCCCGGTTGAGGGGGCATCAGATACGCAGTATTTT; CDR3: CASSLVFPVEGASDTQYF
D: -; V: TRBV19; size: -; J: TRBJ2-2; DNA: TGTGCCAGTCTCGGTAGTCCGAACACCGGGGAGCTGTTTTTT; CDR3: CASLGSPNTGELFF
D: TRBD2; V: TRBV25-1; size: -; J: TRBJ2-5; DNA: TGTGCCAGCAGTGAATACCCTAGCGGGAGCCCGGAGACCCAGTACTTC; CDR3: CASSEYPSGSPETQYF
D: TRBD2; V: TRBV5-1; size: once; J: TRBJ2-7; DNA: TGCGCCAGCAGCTTGGGCCCCAATAGCGGGGGGGCCTACGAGCAGTACTTC; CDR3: CASSLGPNSGGAYEQYF
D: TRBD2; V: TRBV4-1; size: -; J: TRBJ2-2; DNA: TGCGCCAGCAGCCAAGCCAACCTAGCGGGGGCCCGGGGCACCGGGGAGCTGTTTTTT; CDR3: CASSQANLAGARGTGELFF
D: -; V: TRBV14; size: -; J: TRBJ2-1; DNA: TGTGCCAGCAGAAAGGGTAGCGTGATCAATGAGCAGTTCTTC; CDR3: CASRKGSVINEQFF
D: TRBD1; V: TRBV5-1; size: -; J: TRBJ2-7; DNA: TGCGCCAGCAGCGGCGGGACAGGGGTATACGAGCAGTACTTC; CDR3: CASSGGTGVYEQYF
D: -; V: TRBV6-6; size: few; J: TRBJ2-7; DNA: TGTGCCAGCAGCTCCCGGATCTACGAGCAGTACTTC; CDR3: CASSSRIYEQYF
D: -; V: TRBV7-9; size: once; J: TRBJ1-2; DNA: TGTGCCAGCAGCCTGGACAGCCTCTTCGGCTACACCTTC; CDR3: CASSLDSLFGYTF
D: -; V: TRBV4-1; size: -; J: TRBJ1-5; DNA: TGCGCCAGCAGCCCCGGACAGTCGGCAGAAGATAATCAGCCCCAGCATTTT; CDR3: CASSPGQSAEDNQPQHF
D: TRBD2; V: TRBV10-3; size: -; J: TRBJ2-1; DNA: TGTGCCGTCAGGACTAGCGGGGATTACAATGAGCAGTTCTTC; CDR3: CAVRTSGDYNEQFF
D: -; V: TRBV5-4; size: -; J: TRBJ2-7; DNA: TGTGCCAGCAGCCGAAGCAGGGGCTCCAGCTCCTACGAGCAGTACTTC; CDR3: CASSRSRGSSSYEQYF
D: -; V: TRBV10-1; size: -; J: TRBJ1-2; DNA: TGCGCCGCCCGGGGGACGCCCTATGGCTACACCTTC; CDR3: CAARGTPYGYTF
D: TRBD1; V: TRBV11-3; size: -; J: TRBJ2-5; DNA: TGTGCCAGCAGCTTATGGACAGGGATAGGACAAGAGACCCAGTACTTC; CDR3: CASSLWTGIGQETQYF
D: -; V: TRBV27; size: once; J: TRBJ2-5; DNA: TGTGCCAGCAGTTTAGGGGGGGGCGAGGGAGAGACCCAGTACTTC; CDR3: CASSLGGGEGETQYF
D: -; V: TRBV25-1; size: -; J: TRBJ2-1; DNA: TGTGCCAGCAGTGATCTGCAGGGTGGGAACTACAATGAGCAGTTCTTC; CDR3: CASSDLQGGNYNEQFF
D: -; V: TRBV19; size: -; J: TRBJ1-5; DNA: TGTGCCAGTAGTATACGACAGGTCAATCAGCCCCAGCATTTT; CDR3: CASSIRQVNQPQHF
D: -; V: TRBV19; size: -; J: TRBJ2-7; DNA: TGTGCCAGTAGTATATGGGAGGACTCGAAAGGCGAGCAGTACTTC; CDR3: CASSIWEDSKGEQYF
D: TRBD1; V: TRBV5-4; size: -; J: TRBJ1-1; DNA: TGTGCCAGCAGCTCTCAGGGGGCGCGGACTGAAGCTTTCTTT; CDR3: CASSSQGARTEAFF
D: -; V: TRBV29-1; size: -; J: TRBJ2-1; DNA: TGCAGCGTTGAGGGGAGGCAGGGAAGCTCCTACAATGAGCAGTTCTTC; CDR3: CSVEGRQGSSYNEQFF
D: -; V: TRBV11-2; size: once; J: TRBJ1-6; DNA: TGTGCCAGCAGCTTAAATCCGCCGGGGGCGCTTAATTCACCCCTCCACTTT; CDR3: CASSLNPPGALNSPLHF
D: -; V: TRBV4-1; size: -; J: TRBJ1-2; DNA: TGCGCCAGCAGCCAAGTATCCGGGTCCTCTAACTATGGCTACACCTTC; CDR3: CASSQVSGSSNYGYTF
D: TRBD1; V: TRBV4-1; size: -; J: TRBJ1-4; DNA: TGCGCCAGCAGCCCCCGGGACAGGAAGAAAAAACCTAATGAAAAACTGTTTTTT; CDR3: CASSPRDRKKKPNEKLFF
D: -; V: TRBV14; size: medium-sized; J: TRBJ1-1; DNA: TGTGCCAGCAGCCAAGTCCCGGGGTTGGGGACTGAAGCTTTCTTT; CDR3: CASSQVPGLGTEAFF
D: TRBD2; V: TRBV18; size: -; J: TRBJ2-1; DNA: TGTGCCAGCTCCCCGGGACTAGCGGATGACAATGAGCAGTTCTTC; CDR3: CASSPGLADDNEQFF
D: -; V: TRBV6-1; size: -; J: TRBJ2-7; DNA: TGTGCCAGCAGGGAAGGACAGATCGAGCAGTACTTC; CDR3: CASREGQIEQYF
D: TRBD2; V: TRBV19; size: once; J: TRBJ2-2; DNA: TGTGCCAGTAGTCGGGAGCGGGGTTCCCCCGGGGAGCTGTTTTTT; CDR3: CASSRERGSPGELFF
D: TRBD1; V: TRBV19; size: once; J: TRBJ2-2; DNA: TGTGCCAGTATCACCGCGACAGGGGCCGGGGAGCTGTTTTTT; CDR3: CASITATGAGELFF
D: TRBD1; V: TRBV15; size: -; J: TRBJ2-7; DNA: TGTGCCACCAGCAGCAACCTCGACAGGGACGAGCAGTACTTC; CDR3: CATSSNLDRDEQYF
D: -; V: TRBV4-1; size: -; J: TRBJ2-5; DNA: TGCGCCAGCAGCCAAGTCCCCGGGCGACAAGAGACCCAGTACTTC; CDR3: CASSQVPGRQETQYF
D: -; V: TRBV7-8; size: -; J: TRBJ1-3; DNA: TGTGCCAGCAGCCTTGGGACACTCTCTGGAAACACCATATATTTT; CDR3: CASSLGTLSGNTIYF
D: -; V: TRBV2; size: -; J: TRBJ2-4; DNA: TGTGCCTCGGTCCTGTTGGCCAAAAACATTCAGTACTTC; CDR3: CASVLLAKNIQYF
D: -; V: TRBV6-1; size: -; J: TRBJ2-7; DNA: TGTGCCAGCAGTGGGACAGAAGGTCCCTCCTACGAGCAGTACTTC; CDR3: CASSGTEGPSYEQYF
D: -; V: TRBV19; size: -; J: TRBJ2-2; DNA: TGTGCCAGTACGGTTTACGGGGGGCACACCGGGGAGCTGTTTTTT; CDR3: CASTVYGGHTGELFF
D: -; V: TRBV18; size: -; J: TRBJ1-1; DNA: TGTGCCAGCTCGGGCTACGGACAGAGAGAGAACACTGAAGCTTTCTTT; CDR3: CASSGYGQRENTEAFF
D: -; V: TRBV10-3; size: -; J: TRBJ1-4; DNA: TGTGCCATCAGTGTTGAGGCAGCCGCAACTAATGAAAAACTGTTTTTT; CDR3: CAISVEAAATNEKLFF
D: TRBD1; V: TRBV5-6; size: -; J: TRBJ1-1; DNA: TGTGCCAGCAGCTTGTCTACGGGACAGGGGAACACTGAAGCTTTCTTT; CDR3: CASSLSTGQGNTEAFF
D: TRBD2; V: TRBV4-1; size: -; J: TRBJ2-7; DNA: TGCGCCAGCAGCCAAGGACTAGCGGGAGTGTACGAGCAGTACTTC; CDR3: CASSQGLAGVYEQYF
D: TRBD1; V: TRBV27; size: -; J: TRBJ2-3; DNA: TGTGCCAGCAGTGGCGGACAGGGGAAAGATACGCAGTATTTT; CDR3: CASSGGQGKDTQYF
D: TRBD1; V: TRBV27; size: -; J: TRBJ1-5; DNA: TGTGCCAGCAGTCCACGACAGGGCCTCAATCAGCCCCAGCATTTT; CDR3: CASSPRQGLNQPQHF